The TCR beta chain under discussion was sequenced for a study of PD-L1 blockade in urothelial cancer. As for the study in general: Blood underwent analysis 3 weeks (second dose) and 6 weeks after treatment began. There were a median of approximately 130,000 T cells in blood samples.

About this clone itself: Its antigen is undetermined.

Documented time point: pretreatment peripheral blood. Each patient contributed between 1 and 8 total time points of blood mononuclear cells, pretreatment and during treatment. General observations from the study: Below-median blood TCR clonality before treatment forecast better survival.

TCRdb's copy holds only in-frame clones and misses some; the assay was immunoSEQ multiplex PCR. The profile shows 56,000 or so clones, approximately 85% of them singletons. The sequencing here drew on PBMCs, taken around atezolizumab (anti-PD-L1) treatment. The TCR sequence derives from a man between 65 and 79 years old with urothelial cancer.

CDR3 region: CASSLEGGVGTEAFF. The CDR3 bases are TGCGCCAGCAGCTTGGAAGGGGGCGTAGGGACTGAAGCTTTCTTT. The V gene is TRBV5-1, the J gene TRBJ1-1; 7 bases align to TRBD1. V was clipped by 0 bases and J by 5 bases; unmatched bases: 7. Germline loops: CDR1 SGHRS, CDR2 YFSETQ. The CDR3 is 15 amino acids. Filled out from reference TRBV5-1 and TRBJ1-1, the complete variable domain reads KAGVTQTPRYLIKTRGQQVTLSCSPISGHRSVSWYQQTPGQGLQFLFEYFSETQRNKGNFPGRFSGRQFSNSRSEMNVSTLELGDSALYLCASSLEGGVGTEAFFGQGTRLTVV.